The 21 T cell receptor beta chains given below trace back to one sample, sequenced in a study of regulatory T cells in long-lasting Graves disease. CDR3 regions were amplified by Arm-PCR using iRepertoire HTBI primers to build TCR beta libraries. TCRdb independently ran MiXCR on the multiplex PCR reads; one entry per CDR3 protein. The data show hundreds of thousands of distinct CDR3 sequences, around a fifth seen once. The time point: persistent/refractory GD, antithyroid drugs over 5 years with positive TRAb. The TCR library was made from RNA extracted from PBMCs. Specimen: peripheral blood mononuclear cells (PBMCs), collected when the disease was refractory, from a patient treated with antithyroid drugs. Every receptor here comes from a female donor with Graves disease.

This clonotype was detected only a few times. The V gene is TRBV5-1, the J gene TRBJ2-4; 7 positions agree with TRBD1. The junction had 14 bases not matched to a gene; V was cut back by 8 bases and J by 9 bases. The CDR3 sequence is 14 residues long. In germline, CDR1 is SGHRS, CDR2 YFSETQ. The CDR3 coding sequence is TGCGCCAGTAACCTCGGGACAGAAGTCGGCATTCAGTACTTC. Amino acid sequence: CASNLGTEVGIQYF. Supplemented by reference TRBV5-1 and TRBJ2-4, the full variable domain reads KAGVTQTPRYLIKTRGQQVTLSCSPISGHRSVSWYQQTPGQGLQFLFEYFSETQRNKGNFPGRFSGRQFSNSRSEMNVSTLELGDSALYLCASNLGTEVGIQYFGAGTRLSVL.

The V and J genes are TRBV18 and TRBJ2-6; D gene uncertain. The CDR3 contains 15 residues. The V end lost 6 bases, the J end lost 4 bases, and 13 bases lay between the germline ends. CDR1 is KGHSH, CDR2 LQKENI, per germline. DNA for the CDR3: TGTGCCAGCTCTCCCGATTTTGCCGGGGCCAACGTCCTGACTTTC. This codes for CASSPDFAGANVLTF.

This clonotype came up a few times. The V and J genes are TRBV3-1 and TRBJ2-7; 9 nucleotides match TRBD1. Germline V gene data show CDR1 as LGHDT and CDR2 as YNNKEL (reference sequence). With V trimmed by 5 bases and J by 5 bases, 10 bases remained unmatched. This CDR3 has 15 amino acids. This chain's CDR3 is CASSAPLGQGNEQYF. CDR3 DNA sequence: TGTGCCAGCAGCGCCCCTCTGGGACAGGGTAACGAGCAGTACTTC.

The CDR3: CASSLDFTDEQFF. DNA for the CDR3: TGTGCCAGCAGCTTAGACTTTACTGATGAGCAGTTCTTC. V is TRBV5-5 and J is TRBJ2-1; D is uncertain. The CDR3 spans 13 residues. The germline V and J ends were trimmed by 2 bases and 8 bases, with 11 bases remaining between them. Germline CDR1 SGHKS, CDR2 YYEKEE (reference sequence).

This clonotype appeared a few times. CDR3 sequence reads: CASSLRDSYTGELFF. In nucleotides, the CDR3 is TGTGCCAGCAGCCTCCGGGACTCCTACACCGGGGAGCTGTTTTTT. The rearrangement uses TRBV27 and TRBJ2-2; weak D call: TRBD2 (6 bases). V lost 6 bases and J lost 3, with 14 bases in between. Germline V CDR1 and CDR2: MNHEY, SMNVEV (reference sequence). The CDR3 consists of 15 residues.

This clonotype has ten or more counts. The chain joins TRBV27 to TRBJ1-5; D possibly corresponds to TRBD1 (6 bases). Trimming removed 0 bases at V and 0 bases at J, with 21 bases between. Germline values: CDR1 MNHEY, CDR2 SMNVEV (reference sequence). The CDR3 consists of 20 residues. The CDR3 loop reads CASSLSIPKRGHNSNQPQHF. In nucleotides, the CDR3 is TGTGCCAGCAGTTTATCTATCCCTAAGCGGGGGCACAATAGCAATCAGCCCCAGCATTTT.

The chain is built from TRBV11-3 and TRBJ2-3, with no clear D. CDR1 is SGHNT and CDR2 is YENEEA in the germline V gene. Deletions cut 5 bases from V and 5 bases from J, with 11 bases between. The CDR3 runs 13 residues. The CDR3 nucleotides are TGTGCCAGCAGCCCTGGAATGGGAGATACGCAGTATTTT. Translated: CASSPGMGDTQYF.

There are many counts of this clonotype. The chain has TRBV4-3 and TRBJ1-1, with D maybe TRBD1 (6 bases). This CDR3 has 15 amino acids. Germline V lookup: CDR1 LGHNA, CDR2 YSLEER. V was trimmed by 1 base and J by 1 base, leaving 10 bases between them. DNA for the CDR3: TGCGCCAGCAGCCAAGGGCCCAGGGGGAACACTGAAGCTTTCTTT. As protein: CASSQGPRGNTEAFF.

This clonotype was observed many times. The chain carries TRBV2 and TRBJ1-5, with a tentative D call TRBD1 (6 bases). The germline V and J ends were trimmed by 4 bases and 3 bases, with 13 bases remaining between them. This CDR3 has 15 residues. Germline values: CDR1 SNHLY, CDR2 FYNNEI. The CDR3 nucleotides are TGTGCCAGCAGTGTGGCCAGGGGACACAATCAGCCCCAGCATTTT. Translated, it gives CASSVARGHNQPQHF.

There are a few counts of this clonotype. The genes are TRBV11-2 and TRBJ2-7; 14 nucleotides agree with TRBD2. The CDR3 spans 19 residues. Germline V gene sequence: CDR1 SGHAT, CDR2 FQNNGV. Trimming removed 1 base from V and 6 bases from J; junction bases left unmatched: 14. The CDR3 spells CASSLVAGTSGGAPGEQYF. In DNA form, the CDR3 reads TGTGCCAGCAGCTTAGTGGCCGGGACTAGCGGGGGCGCACCAGGCGAGCAGTACTTC. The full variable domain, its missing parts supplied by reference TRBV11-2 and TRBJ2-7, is EAGVAQSPRYKIIEKRQSVAFWCNPISGHATLYWYQQILGQGPKLLIQFQNNGVVDDSQLPKDRFSAERLKGVDSTLKIQPAKLEDSAVYLCASSLVAGTSGGAPGEQYFGPGTRLTVT.

The CDR3 nucleotides are TGTGCCAGCAGCTTAGTGGGGGAGGTCGATGAGCAGTTCTTC. This translates into CASSLVGEVDEQFF. The chain carries TRBV11-2 and TRBJ2-1; possible D gene TRBD2, 6 bases. V lost 1 base to trimming and J lost 8 bases, with 12 bases between them. Germline-derived CDR1 and CDR2 are SGHAT and FQNNGV. This CDR3 region has 14 residues.

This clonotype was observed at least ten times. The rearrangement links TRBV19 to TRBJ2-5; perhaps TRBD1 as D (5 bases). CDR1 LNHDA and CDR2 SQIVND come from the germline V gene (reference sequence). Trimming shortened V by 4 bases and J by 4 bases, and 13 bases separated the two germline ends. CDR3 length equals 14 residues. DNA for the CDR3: TGTGCCAGTAGTAGGCCAGGGTTCGGAGAGACCCAGTACTTC. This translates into CASSRPGFGETQYF. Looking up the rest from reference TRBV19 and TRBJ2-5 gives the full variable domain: DGGITQSPKYLFRKEGQNVTLSCEQNLNHDAMYWYRQDPGQGLRLIYYSQIVNDFQKGDIAEGYSVSREKKESFPLTVTSAQKNPTAFYLCASSRPGFGETQYFGPGTRLLVL.

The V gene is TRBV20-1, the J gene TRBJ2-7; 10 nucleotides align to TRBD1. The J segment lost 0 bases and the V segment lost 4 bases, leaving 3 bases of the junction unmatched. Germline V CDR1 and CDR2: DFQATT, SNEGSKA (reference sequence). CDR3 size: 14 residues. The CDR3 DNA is TGCAGTGCTATCCGGGACAGGGGCTCCTACGAGCAGTACTTC. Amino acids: CSAIRDRGSYEQYF.

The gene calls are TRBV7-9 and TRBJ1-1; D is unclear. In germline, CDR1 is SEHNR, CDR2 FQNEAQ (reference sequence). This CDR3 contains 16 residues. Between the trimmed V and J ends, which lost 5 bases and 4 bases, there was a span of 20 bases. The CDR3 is CASSPSGGTLGTEAFF. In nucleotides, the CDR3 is TGTGCCAGCAGCCCCTCGGGTGGAACCCTGGGCACTGAAGCTTTCTTT.

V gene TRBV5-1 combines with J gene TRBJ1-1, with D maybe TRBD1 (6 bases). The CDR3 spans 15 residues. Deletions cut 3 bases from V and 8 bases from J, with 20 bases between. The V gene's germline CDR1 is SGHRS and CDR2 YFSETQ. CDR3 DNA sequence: TGCGCCAGCAGCTCCGGGACATTTTCCCAGGAAGAAGCTTTCTTT. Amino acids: CASSSGTFSQEEAFF.

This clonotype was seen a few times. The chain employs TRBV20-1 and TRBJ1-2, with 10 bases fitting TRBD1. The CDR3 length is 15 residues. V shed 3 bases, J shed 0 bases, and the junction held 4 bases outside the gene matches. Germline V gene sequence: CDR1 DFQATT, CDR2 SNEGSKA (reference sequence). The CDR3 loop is CSASPDRGSNYGYTF. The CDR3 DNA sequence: TGCAGTGCTAGTCCGGACAGGGGGTCTAACTATGGCTACACCTTC.

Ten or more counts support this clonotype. The CDR3 region is CASSLSLPRYQPQHF. The CDR3 DNA follows: TGTGCCAGCAGTCTCTCCCTACCCAGGTATCAGCCCCAGCATTTT. This chain connects TRBV27 to TRBJ1-5; D not certain. Looked up from germline, CDR1 is MNHEY and CDR2 is SMNVEV (reference sequence). The CDR3 is 15 amino acids. Trimming took off 5 bases at V and 5 bases at J, with 16 bases between the two ends.

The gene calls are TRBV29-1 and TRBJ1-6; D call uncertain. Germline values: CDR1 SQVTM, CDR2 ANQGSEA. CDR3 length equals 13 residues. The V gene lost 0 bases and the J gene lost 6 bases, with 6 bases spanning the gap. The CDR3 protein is CSVEEAVNSPLHF. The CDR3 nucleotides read TGCAGCGTTGAAGAGGCAGTTAATTCACCCCTCCACTTT.

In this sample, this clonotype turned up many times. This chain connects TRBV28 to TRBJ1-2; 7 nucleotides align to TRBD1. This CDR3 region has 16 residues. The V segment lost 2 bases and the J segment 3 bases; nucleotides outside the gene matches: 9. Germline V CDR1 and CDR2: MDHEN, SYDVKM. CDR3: CASSLPPGQPYYGYTF. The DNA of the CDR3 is TGTGCCAGCAGTTTACCTCCGGGACAGCCTTACTATGGCTACACCTTC.

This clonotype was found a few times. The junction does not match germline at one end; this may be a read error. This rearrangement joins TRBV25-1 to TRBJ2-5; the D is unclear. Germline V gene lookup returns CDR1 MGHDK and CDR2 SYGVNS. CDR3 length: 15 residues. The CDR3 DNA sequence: TGTGCCGGCAGTGAATCATGGCGAGCCGGAGAGACCCAGTACTTC. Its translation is CAGSESWRAGETQYF.

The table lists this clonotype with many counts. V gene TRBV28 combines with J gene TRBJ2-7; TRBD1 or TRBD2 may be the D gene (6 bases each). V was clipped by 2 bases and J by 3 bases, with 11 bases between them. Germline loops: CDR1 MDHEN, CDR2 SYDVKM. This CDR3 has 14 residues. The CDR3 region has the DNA TGTGCCAGCAGTTTAGCGGGACAAAACTACGAGCAGTACTTC. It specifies CASSLAGQNYEQYF.